This TCR beta chain was profiled in a study of cytomegalovirus exposure and HLA in healthy donors. The PCR had 60 Vbeta and 13 Jbeta primers. In the original processing: Approximately 9.9 million of 75 million to 85 million unique TCR beta chains were shared, per a later count. The assay was immunoSEQ multiplex PCR, and TCRdb's table has in-frame clones only and misses some. That table supplies the V and J calls and clone size; D and trimming were determined from the DNA. In the table there are about 180,000 clones, over 75% of which are singletons. The CDR3 has 12 amino acids. Germline V gene lookup returns CDR1 LNHDA and CDR2 SQIVND (reference sequence). V lost 4 bases, J lost 5 bases, and 8 bases lay in between.

Sequencing was performed on PBMCs. The chain combines TRBV19 with TRBJ1-2; no clear D gene. The TCR originated in a woman aged 45-60 years in good health and CMV-seronegative. In nucleotides, the CDR3 is TGTGCCAGTAGTAGAATGGAGTATGGCTACACCTTC. Protein: CASSRMEYGYTF.